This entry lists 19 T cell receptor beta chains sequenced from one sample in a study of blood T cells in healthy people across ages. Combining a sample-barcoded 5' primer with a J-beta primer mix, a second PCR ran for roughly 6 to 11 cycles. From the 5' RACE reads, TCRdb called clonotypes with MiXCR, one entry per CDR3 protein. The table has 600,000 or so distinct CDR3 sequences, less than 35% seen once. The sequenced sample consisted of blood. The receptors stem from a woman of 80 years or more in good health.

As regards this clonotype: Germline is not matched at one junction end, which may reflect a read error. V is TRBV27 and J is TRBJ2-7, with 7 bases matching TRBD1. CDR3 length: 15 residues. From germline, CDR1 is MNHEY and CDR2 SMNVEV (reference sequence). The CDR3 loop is CTSRPRDSDIHEHYF. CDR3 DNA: TGTACCAGCAGGCCCCGGGACAGCGACATTCACGAGCATTACTTC.

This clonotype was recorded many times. The CDR3, as DNA: TGTGCCAGCAGCCAAGACGGGCGCTTCGTTCAGTACTTC. This translates into CASSQDGRFVQYF. This chain uses TRBV5-5 with TRBJ2-4; the D is unclear. This CDR3 has 13 residues. CDR1 and CDR2 from the germline V gene are SGHKS and YYEKEE (reference sequence). Trimming pared 4 bases from V and 11 bases from J, leaving 16 bases between.

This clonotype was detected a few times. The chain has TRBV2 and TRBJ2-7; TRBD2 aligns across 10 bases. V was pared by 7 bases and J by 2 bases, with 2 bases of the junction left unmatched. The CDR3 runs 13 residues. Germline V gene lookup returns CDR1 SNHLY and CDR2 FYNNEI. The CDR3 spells CASTSGGPYEQYF. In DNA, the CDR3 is TGTGCCAGCACTAGCGGGGGTCCCTACGAGCAGTACTTC.

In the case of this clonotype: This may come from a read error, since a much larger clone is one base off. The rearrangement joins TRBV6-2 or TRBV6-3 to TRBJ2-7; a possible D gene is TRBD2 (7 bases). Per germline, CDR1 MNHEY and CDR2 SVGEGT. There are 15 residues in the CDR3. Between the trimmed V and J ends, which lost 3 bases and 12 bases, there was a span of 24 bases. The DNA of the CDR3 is TGTGCCAGCAGTTATGGCGGGGGCCAACAAGAGACCCGGTACTTC. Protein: CASSYGGGQQETRYF.

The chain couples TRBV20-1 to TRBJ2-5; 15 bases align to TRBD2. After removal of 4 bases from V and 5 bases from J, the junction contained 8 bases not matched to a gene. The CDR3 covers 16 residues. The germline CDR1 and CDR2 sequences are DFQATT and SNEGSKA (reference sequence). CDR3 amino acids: CSATTGTSGGMETQYF. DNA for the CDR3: TGCAGTGCTACGACAGGGACTAGCGGGGGGATGGAGACCCAGTACTTC.

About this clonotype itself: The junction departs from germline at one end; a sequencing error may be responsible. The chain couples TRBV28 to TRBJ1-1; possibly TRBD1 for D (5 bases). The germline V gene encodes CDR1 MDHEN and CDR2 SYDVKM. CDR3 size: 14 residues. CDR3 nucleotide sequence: TGTGTCAGCAGCCCTCCAGGGATGAACACTGAAGCTTTCTTT. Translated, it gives CVSSPPGMNTEAFF.

The CDR3 DNA follows: TGTGCCAGCAGCCTTGGACAGGGGGCAGGGAATGAAAAACTGTTTTTT. It is translated as CASSLGQGAGNEKLFF. The genes are TRBV7-9 and TRBJ1-4; 11 bases line up with TRBD1. Germline V gives CDR1 SEHNR, CDR2 FQNEAQ (reference sequence). CDR3 size: 16 residues. V was clipped by 5 bases and J by 5 bases; unmatched bases: 7.

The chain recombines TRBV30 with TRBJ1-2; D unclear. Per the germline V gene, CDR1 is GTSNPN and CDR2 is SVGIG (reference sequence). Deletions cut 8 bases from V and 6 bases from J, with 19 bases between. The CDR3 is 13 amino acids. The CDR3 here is CAGPKSGNHGYTF. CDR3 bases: TGTGCCGGACCCAAGTCTGGGAACCATGGCTACACCTTC.

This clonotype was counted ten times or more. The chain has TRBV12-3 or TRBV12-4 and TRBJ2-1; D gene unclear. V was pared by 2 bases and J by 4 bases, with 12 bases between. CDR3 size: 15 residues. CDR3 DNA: TGTGCCAGCAGTTTATTGGCGGTTACGTACAATGAGCAGTTCTTC. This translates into CASSLLAVTYNEQFF.

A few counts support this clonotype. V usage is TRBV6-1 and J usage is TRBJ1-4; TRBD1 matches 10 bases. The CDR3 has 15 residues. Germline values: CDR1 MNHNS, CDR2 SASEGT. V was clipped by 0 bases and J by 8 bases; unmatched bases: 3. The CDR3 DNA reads TGTGCCAGCAGTGAAGCGGGACAGGGGAAGGAAAAACTGTTTTTT. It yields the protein CASSEAGQGKEKLFF.

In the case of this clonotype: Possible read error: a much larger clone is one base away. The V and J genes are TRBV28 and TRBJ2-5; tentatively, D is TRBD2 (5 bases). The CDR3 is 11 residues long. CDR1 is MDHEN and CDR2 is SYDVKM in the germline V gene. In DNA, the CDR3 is TGTGCCTGCAGTCTGGACTTGGAGCAGTACTTC. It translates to CACSLDLEQYF.

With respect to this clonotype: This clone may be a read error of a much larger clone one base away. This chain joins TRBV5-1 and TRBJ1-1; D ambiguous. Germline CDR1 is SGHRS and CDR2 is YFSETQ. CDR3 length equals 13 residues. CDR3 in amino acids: CASSSTLNTGAFF. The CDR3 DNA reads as TGCGCCAGCAGCTCGACACTGAACACTGGAGCTTTCTTT.

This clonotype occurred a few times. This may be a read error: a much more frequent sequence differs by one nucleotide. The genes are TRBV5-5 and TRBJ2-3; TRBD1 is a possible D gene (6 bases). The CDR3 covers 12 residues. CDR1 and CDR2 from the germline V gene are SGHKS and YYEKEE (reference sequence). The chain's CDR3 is CASSFRGDAQYF. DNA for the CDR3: TGTGCCAGCAGCTTCAGGGGAGATGCGCAGTATTTT. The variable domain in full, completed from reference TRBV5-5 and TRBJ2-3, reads DAGVTQSPTHLIKTRGQQVTLRCSPISGHKSVSWYQQVLGQGPQFIFQYYEKEERGRGNFPDRFSARQFPNYSSELNVNALLLGDSALYLCASSFRGDAQYFGPGTRLTVL.

In nucleotides, the CDR3 is TGCAGCGGTCGGGACAGGACAAATGGCTACACCTTC. It translates to CSGRDRTNGYTF. The genes are TRBV29-1 and TRBJ1-2; 8 bases line up with TRBD1. Trimming cost V 7 bases and J 6 bases; bases outside gene matches: 7. The germline V gene encodes CDR1 SQVTM and CDR2 ANQGSEA. This CDR3 spans 12 amino acids.

The CDR3 is CASSQGPYNSPLHF. DNA of the CDR3: TGTGCCAGCAGCCAGGGACCTTATAATTCACCCCTCCACTTT. The chain employs TRBV6-5 and TRBJ1-6, with D tentatively TRBD1 (5 bases). CDR1 and CDR2 from the germline V gene are MNHEY and SVGAGI. This CDR3 contains 14 residues. Trimming removed 6 bases at V and 4 bases at J, with 10 bases between.

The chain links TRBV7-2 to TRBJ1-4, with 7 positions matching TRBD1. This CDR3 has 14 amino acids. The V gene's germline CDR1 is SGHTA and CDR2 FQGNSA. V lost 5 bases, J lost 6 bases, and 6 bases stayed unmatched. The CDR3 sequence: CASSLVGGYEKLFF. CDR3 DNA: TGTGCCAGCAGCCTCGTAGGGGGCTATGAAAAACTGTTTTTT.

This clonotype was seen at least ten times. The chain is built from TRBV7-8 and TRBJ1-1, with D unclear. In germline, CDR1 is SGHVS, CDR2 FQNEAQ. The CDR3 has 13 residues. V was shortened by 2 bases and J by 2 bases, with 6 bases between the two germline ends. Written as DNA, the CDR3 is TGTGCCAGCAGCTTATTAAGAAACACTGAAGCTTTCTTT. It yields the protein CASSLLRNTEAFF.

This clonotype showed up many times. CDR3 nucleotide sequence: TGCGCCAGCAGACATAGAGCAGCTAGCACAGATACGCAGTATTTT. It translates to CASRHRAASTDTQYF. V and J are TRBV5-1 and TRBJ2-3; D uncertain. The ends were cut back, 5 bases at V and 0 bases at J, with 13 bases in the middle. The CDR3 length is 15 residues. Germline V gene sequence: CDR1 SGHRS, CDR2 YFSETQ.

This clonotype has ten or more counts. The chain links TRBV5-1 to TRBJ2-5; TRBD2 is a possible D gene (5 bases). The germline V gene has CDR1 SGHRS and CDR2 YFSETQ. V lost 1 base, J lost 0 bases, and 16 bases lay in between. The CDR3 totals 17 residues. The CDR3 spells CASSLRAGSEYQETQYF. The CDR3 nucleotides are TGCGCCAGCAGCTTGCGCGCGGGTTCCGAGTACCAAGAGACCCAGTACTTC.